The source of this TCR beta chain is a study of blood T cell repertoires in COVID-19. Looking at the study overall: Samples representing acute and convalescent COVID-19 were sourced from the United States, Italy and Spain. T cells, B-cell-depleted T cells, or PBMCs provided the cDNA or gDNA that served as material.

This clone was detected a few times. Germline loops: CDR1 SGHRS, CDR2 YFSETQ. This CDR3 region has 15 residues. V dropped 4 bases and J dropped 1 base, with 12 bases sitting between them. The authors' processing: Reference gene primers were amplified, and this amplification served to estimate nucleated cell counts. The assay was immunoSEQ multiplex PCR, and TCRdb's table has in-frame clones only and misses some. That table gives V, J and clone size, and the DNA gave D and trimming. Among tens of thousands of clones listed, 70% to 90% were seen once. Sequenced: peripheral blood. This chain connects TRBV5-1 to TRBJ1-3; D is possibly TRBD1 (5 bases). The sequence was obtained from an elderly man with active or convalescent COVID-19. CDR3 sequence reads: CASSELQGSGNTIYF. CDR3 DNA: TGCGCCAGCAGCGAACTCCAGGGTTCTGGAAACACCATATATTTT.